This TCR beta chain was identified during a study of OX40 agonist ivuxolimab in advanced cancers. Study background: It was ivuxolimab, an agonistic anti-OX40 (CD134) antibody, that patients were treated with. Patients were treated with intravenous ivuxolimab, dosed at 0.01 to 10 mg/kg and infused every 2 weeks.

TCRdb's table, derived via immunoSEQ multiplex PCR, lists solely in-frame clones and lacks some. Among approximately 67,000 clones, around 86% were seen once, and the ten largest hold about 2.3%. With respect to this clone: Antigen: not known.

General study results and limits: CD4+ and CD8+ T cells in blood underwent clonal expansion by week 6 at 0.1 to 3.0 mg/kg.

The CDR3 has 14 residues. Germline lookup yields CDR1 KGHSH and CDR2 LQKENI. V lost 3 bases and J lost 5, with 13 bases in between. The TCR comes from an adult with an advanced solid tumor such as melanoma, head and neck, liver or kidney cancer. The sample in question was CD4+ or CD8+ T cells sorted from blood, obtained in a trial of the OX40 agonist ivuxolimab. V gene TRBV18 combines with J gene TRBJ1-1; possibly TRBD1 for D (5 bases). For the CDR3, the DNA is TGTGCCAGCTCACCCCAGGTATCAGGGACTGAAGCTTTCTTT. Translation gives CASSPQVSGTEAFF.